These 28 T cell receptor beta chains were all obtained from the same sample, sequenced in a study of blood T cell repertoires in COVID-19. The table came from immunoSEQ multiplex PCR; TCRdb's copy has only in-frame clones and leaves some out. Among 200,000 to 300,000 clones listed, nearly 95% were seen once. The specimen was peripheral blood. These receptors all come from a man aged 30-40 years with COVID-19, enrolled during active disease.

For this clone: This sample includes further DNA sequences coding for the same CDR3. The J gene is TRBJ2-3, the V gene TRBV9; D remains unclear. Germline V gives CDR1 SGDLS, CDR2 YYNGEE. The CDR3 extends over 12 amino acids. Trimming stripped 5 bases from V and 2 bases from J, with 6 bases between. The CDR3 sequence: CASSANTDTQYF. The CDR3 nucleotides are TGTGCCAGCAGTGCGAACACAGATACGCAGTATTTT.

V and J are TRBV9 and TRBJ2-7; D ambiguous. CDR3 length: 14 residues. Germline CDR1 is SGDLS and CDR2 is YYNGEE. Deletions cut 0 bases from V and 2 bases from J, with 9 bases between. CDR3 DNA: TGTGCCAGCAGCGTAGCCCTAGGAACCTACGAGCAGTACTTC. Translated, it gives CASSVALGTYEQYF.

This clone was seen once. J is TRBJ2-7 and V is TRBV5-1, with 8 bases lining up with TRBD1. Germline CDR1 reads SGHRS; CDR2 reads YFSETQ. V lost 3 bases to trimming and J lost 3 bases; unmatched junction nucleotides: 8. The CDR3 has 15 amino acids. The CDR3 sequence is CASSSSGTGLYEQYF. CDR3 coding DNA: TGCGCCAGCAGCTCGTCCGGGACAGGACTCTACGAGCAGTACTTC.

CDR3 sequence reads: CASSHSAEGTDTQYF. CDR3 nucleotides: TGTGCCAGCAGCCACTCCGCAGAAGGCACAGATACGCAGTATTTT. V gene TRBV3-1 (or the pseudogene TRBV3-2) combines with J gene TRBJ2-3; D gene uncertain. The germline CDR1 and CDR2 sequences are LGHDT and YNNKEL (reference sequence). V shed 3 bases and J shed 1 base, with 11 bases lying between them. The CDR3 extends over 15 amino acids.

The chain is built from TRBV7-9 and TRBJ1-2, with D possibly TRBD1 on 6 matching bases. Trimming removed 1 base from V and 10 bases from J, with 19 bases in between. CDR1 SEHNR and CDR2 FQNEAQ come from the germline V gene (reference sequence). CDR3 length equals 15 residues. The CDR3 nucleotides are TGTGCCAGCAGCTTAGAAGTAACGGACAGTTCAAACTACACCTTC. It encodes CASSLEVTDSSNYTF.

The gene calls are TRBV7-9 and TRBJ1-2; possible D gene TRBD1, 5 bases. The CDR3 runs to 15 residues. Looked up from germline, CDR1 is SEHNR and CDR2 is FQNEAQ (reference sequence). Deletions cut 1 base from V and 2 bases from J, with 11 bases between. The CDR3 sequence: CASSLVRGDNYGYTF. The CDR3 DNA is TGTGCCAGCAGCTTAGTACGGGGGGACAACTATGGCTACACCTTC.

The chain has TRBV9 and TRBJ2-1; TRBD2 aligns across 8 bases. Per the germline V gene, CDR1 is SGDLS and CDR2 is YYNGEE. The CDR3 has 15 residues. J gave up 5 bases and V 0 bases, and 4 bases lay outside the gene matches. The DNA for the CDR3 is TGTGCCAGCAGCGTAGCGGGGGGGTTCGACAATGAGCAGTTCTTC. Translation gives CASSVAGGFDNEQFF. Full variable domain (remainder filled in from reference TRBV9 and TRBJ2-1): DSGVTQTPKHLITATGQRVTLRCSPRSGDLSVYWYQQSLDQGLQFLIQYYNGEERAKGNILERFSAQQFPDLHSELNLSSLELGDSALYFCASSVAGGFDNEQFFGPGTRLTVL.

The gene calls are TRBV11-3 and TRBJ2-2; D is possibly TRBD1 (5 bases). Germline V gives CDR1 SGHNT, CDR2 YENEEA. V lost 8 bases to trimming and J lost 4 bases, with 11 bases between them. The length of the CDR3 is 13 residues. The CDR3 region has the DNA TGTGCCAGCGACCCAGGGTCCACCGGGGAGCTGTTTTTT. Protein sequence: CASDPGSTGELFF. Drawing the rest from reference TRBV11-3 and TRBJ2-2, the complete variable domain is EAGVVQSPRYKIIEKKQPVAFWCNPISGHNTLYWYLQNLGQGPELLIRYENEEAVDDSQLPKDRFSAERLKGVDSTLKIQPAELGDSAVYLCASDPGSTGELFFGEGSRLTVL.

Here the CDR3 reads CASSERAGGGTEAFF. In DNA, the CDR3 is TGTGCCAGCAGTGAAAGGGCAGGGGGAGGCACTGAAGCTTTCTTT. The V and J genes are TRBV2 and TRBJ1-1; 7 bases are a match to TRBD1. This CDR3 spans 15 amino acids. Germline V gene sequence: CDR1 SNHLY, CDR2 FYNNEI. J lost 4 bases, V lost 2 bases, and 7 bases had no gene match. Supplemented by reference TRBV2 and TRBJ1-1, the full variable domain reads EPEVTQTPSHQVTQMGQEVILRCVPISNHLYFYWYRQILGQKVEFLVSFYNNEISEKSEIFDDQFSVERPDGSNFTLKIRSTKLEDSAMYFCASSERAGGGTEAFFGQGTRLTVV.

The chain recombines TRBV27 with TRBJ2-7; the match to TRBD1 covers 9 bases. The CDR3 loop spans 14 amino acids. J was trimmed by 4 bases and V by 5 bases; bases with no gene match: 6. Germline V gene sequence: CDR1 MNHEY, CDR2 SMNVEV (reference sequence). Here the CDR3 reads CASSHRDRVYEQYF. CDR3 coding DNA: TGTGCCAGCAGTCACCGGGACAGGGTGTACGAGCAGTACTTC.

This chain links TRBV3-1 (or the pseudogene TRBV3-2) with TRBJ2-7, with TRBD2 identical over 8 bases. Germline trimming cut 0 bases from V and 6 bases from J; bases unmatched to any gene: 7. The CDR3 spans 15 residues. The germline V gene has CDR1 LGHDT and CDR2 YNNKEL (reference sequence). In DNA, the CDR3 is TGTGCCAGCAGCCAAGACTCCGGGGGGGCCGCCGAGCAGTACTTC. This encodes CASSQDSGGAAEQYF.

The chain uses TRBV2 and TRBJ2-5; TRBD1 aligns across 7 bases. Unmatched junction bases numbered 19, after V lost 6 bases and J lost 3 bases. From germline, CDR1 is SNHLY and CDR2 FYNNEI. The CDR3 loop spans 18 amino acids. DNA for the CDR3: TGTGCCAGCAGAGTCCGGAGAGAAAAGGGGGCTAATAAAGAGACCCAGTACTTC. It translates to CASRVRREKGANKETQYF. Looking up the rest from reference TRBV2 and TRBJ2-5 gives the full variable domain: EPEVTQTPSHQVTQMGQEVILRCVPISNHLYFYWYRQILGQKVEFLVSFYNNEISEKSEIFDDQFSVERPDGSNFTLKIRSTKLEDSAMYFCASRVRREKGANKETQYFGPGTRLLVL.

The chain couples TRBV7-9 to TRBJ2-7, with 10 bases fitting TRBD2. The V and J ends lost 7 bases and 6 bases, in that order; junction bases with no gene match: 9. This CDR3 contains 14 residues. The V gene's germline CDR1 is SEHNR and CDR2 FQNEAQ (reference sequence). The CDR3 loop is CASNSGGPPGEQYF. For the CDR3, the DNA is TGTGCCAGCAATAGCGGGGGGCCTCCCGGCGAGCAGTACTTC.

The V and J genes are TRBV5-1 and TRBJ1-2; no firm D call. V gave up 6 bases and J gave up 6 bases, with 18 bases separating them. In germline, CDR1 is SGHRS, CDR2 YFSETQ. This CDR3 spans 14 amino acids. CDR3: CASTRDLGDHGYTF. CDR3 nucleotides: TGCGCCAGCACCCGGGATCTCGGGGATCATGGCTACACCTTC.

This clone occurred a few times. This chain uses TRBV9 with TRBJ1-2, with D perhaps matching TRBD1 (5 bases). V was trimmed by 7 bases and J by 8 bases, leaving 15 bases between them. The CDR3 has 12 residues. Germline lookup yields CDR1 SGDLS and CDR2 YYNGEE. The CDR3 nucleotides are TGTGCCAGCGCGCCTCAGGGAGGCGGCTACACCTTC. Protein: CASAPQGGGYTF.

This clone is a singleton in its sample. The rearrangement links TRBV18 to TRBJ2-7; maybe TRBD1 (6 bases). V lost 0 bases, J lost 4 bases, and 13 bases lay in between. CDR1 is KGHSH, CDR2 LQKENI, per germline. CDR3 length: 15 residues. The CDR3: CASSPPADSKYEQYF. CDR3 nucleotides: TGTGCCAGCTCACCACCAGCGGACAGTAAATACGAGCAGTACTTC.

The chain employs TRBV7-9 and TRBJ1-4; D perhaps matches TRBD1 (5 bases). Germline CDR1 reads SEHNR; CDR2 reads FQNEAQ (reference sequence). Trimming shortened V by 5 bases and J by 6 bases, and 19 bases separated the two germline ends. The CDR3 consists of 16 residues. For the CDR3, the DNA is TGTGCCAGCAGCCAACTTGGGAGGGGCGTCGATGAAAAACTGTTTTTT. Translated: CASSQLGRGVDEKLFF.

The V and J genes are TRBV5-1 and TRBJ2-1, with TRBD2 matching 8 bases. Trimming took 6 bases from V and 2 from J; bases not matched to a gene: 13. CDR3 length: 17 amino acids. Per germline, CDR1 SGHRS and CDR2 YFSETQ. The CDR3 here is CASTARGAGDTYNEQFF. For the CDR3, the DNA is TGCGCCAGCACCGCGAGGGGAGCGGGGGATACCTACAATGAGCAGTTCTTC.

This rearrangement joins TRBV7-9 to TRBJ1-5; D may be TRBD1 (5 bases). The CDR3 has 14 residues. Germline V gene data show CDR1 as SEHNR and CDR2 as FQNEAQ (reference sequence). Trimming shortened V by 5 bases and J by 0 bases, and 8 bases separated the two germline ends. DNA for the CDR3: TGTGCCAGCAGCCAGGACAATAGCAATCAGCCCCAGCATTTT. As protein: CASSQDNSNQPQHF.

Concerning this clone itself: Germline is not matched at one junction end, which may reflect a read error. The chain recombines TRBV30 with TRBJ1-1; D might be TRBD1 (6 bases). This CDR3 is built from 14 residues. Germline CDR1 is GTSNPN and CDR2 is SVGIG (reference sequence). The CDR3 sequence is CAWMSQGMNTEAFF. The CDR3 region has the DNA TGTGCCTGGATGAGCCAGGGGATGAATACTGAAGCTTTCTTT.

The chain uses TRBV10-3 and TRBJ2-3, with 9 positions matching TRBD2. Germline V gene lookup returns CDR1 ENHRY and CDR2 SYGVKD. The CDR3 loop spans 15 amino acids. J gave up 2 bases and V 5 bases, and 5 bases lay outside the gene matches. The CDR3 bases are TGTGCCATCAGTAAGCGGGGGGCGAACACAGATACGCAGTATTTT. It translates to CAISKRGANTDTQYF.

The rearrangement joins TRBV19 to TRBJ2-3; no definite D call. This CDR3 is built from 14 residues. The V end was cut by 5 bases, the J end by 0 bases, with 9 bases between. CDR1 and CDR2 from the germline V gene are LNHDA and SQIVND (reference sequence). CDR3 nucleotide sequence: TGTGCCAGTAGTCTCCGGAGAAGCACAGATACGCAGTATTTT. Protein: CASSLRRSTDTQYF.

The rearrangement links TRBV6-5 to TRBJ1-4; possibly TRBD1 for D (5 bases). CDR3 length: 14 amino acids. V lost 5 bases and J lost 7, with 14 bases in between. Germline V gene data show CDR1 as MNHEY and CDR2 as SVGAGI. Written as DNA, the CDR3 is TGTGCCAGCAGTCCGAAGTATCAGGGTGAAAAACTGTTTTTT. Its protein is CASSPKYQGEKLFF.

The chain combines TRBV12-3 or TRBV12-4 with TRBJ1-1, with 8 bases aligning to TRBD1. The junction had 11 bases not matched to a gene; V was cut back by 6 bases and J by 11 bases. The length of the CDR3 is 13 residues. CDR3 nucleotides: TGTGCCAGCAGCCAGGGGAACGACAGGGGCGCTTTCTTT. Its protein is CASSQGNDRGAFF.

V and J are TRBV25-1 and TRBJ1-6; D uncertain. Germline CDR1 reads MGHDK; CDR2 reads SYGVNS. V lost 7 bases and J 4 bases, leaving 11 bases between the germline ends. The CDR3 is made up of 14 amino acids. The CDR3 loop is CASTTEKYNSPLHF. For the CDR3, the DNA is TGTGCCAGCACCACAGAAAAATATAATTCACCCCTCCACTTT. Filled out from reference TRBV25-1 and TRBJ1-6, the complete variable domain reads EADIYQTPRYLVIGTGKKITLECSQTMGHDKMYWYQQDPGMELHLIHYSYGVNSTEKGDLSSESTVSRIRTEHFPLTLESARPSHTSQYLCASTTEKYNSPLHFGNGTRLTVT.

The V call is TRBV19, the J call TRBJ2-1; 9 nucleotides match TRBD2. With 4 bases clipped from V and 4 bases from J, the junction kept 8 bases outside the gene matches. There are 16 residues in the CDR3. Germline V gives CDR1 LNHDA, CDR2 SQIVND (reference sequence). The CDR3 is CASSTRLAAVYNEQFF. In DNA, the CDR3 is TGTGCCAGTAGTACAAGACTAGCGGCTGTGTACAATGAGCAGTTCTTC.

V and J are TRBV6-5 and TRBJ1-2; D perhaps matches TRBD1 (5 bases). Per the germline V gene, CDR1 is MNHEY and CDR2 is SVGAGI. Trimming took 6 bases from V and 5 from J, leaving 7 bases between them. CDR3 length: 11 residues. The CDR3 loop is CASRRGYGYTF. The DNA of the CDR3 is TGTGCCAGCAGGCGGGGGTATGGCTACACCTTC.

A remark on this clone: Its ends do not fully match the called genes, so a read error is possible. This chain uses TRBV12-3 or TRBV12-4 with TRBJ1-6, with D perhaps TRBD1 (5 bases). CDR3 length: 12 amino acids. CDR3 in DNA: TGCGCTTCTGGGCAGGGTAATTCACCCCTCCACTTT. Its translation is CASGQGNSPLHF.